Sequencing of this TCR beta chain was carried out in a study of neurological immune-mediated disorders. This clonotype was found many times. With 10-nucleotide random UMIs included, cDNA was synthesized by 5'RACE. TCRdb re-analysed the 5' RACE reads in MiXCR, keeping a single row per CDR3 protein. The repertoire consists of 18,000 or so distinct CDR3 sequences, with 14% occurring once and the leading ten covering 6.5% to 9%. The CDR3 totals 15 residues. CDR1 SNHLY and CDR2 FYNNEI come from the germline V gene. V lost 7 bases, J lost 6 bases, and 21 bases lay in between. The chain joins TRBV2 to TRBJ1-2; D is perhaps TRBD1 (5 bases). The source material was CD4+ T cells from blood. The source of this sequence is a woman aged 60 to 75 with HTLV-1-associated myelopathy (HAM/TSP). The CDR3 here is CASTRRRGTVDGYTF. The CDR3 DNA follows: TGTGCCAGCACTCGGAGGAGAGGGACGGTGGATGGCTACACCTTC.